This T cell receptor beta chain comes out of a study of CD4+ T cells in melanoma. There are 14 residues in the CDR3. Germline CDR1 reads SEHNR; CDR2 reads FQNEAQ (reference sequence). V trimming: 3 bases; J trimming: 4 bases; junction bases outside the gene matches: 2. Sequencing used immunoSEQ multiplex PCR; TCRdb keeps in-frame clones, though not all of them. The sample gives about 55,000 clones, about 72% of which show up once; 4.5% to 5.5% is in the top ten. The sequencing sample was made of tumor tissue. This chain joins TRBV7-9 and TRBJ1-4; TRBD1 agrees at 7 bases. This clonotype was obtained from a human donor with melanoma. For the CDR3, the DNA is TGTGCCAGCAGCTTGACAGGGTTTAATGAAAAACTGTTTTTT. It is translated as CASSLTGFNEKLFF.